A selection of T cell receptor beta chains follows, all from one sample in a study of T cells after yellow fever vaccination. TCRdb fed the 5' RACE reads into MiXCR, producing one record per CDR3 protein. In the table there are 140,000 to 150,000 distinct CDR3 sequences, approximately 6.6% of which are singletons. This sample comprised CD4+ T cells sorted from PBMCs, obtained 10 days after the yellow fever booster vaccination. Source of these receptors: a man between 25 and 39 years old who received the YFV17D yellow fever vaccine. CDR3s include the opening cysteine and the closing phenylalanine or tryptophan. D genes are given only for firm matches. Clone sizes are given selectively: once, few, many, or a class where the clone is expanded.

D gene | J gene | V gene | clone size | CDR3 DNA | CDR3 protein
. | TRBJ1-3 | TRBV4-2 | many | TGTGCCAGCAGCCAAGATCAGGCAGGGGCTTACACCATATATTTT | CASSQDQAGAYTIYF
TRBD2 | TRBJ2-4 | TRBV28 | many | TGTGCCAGCAGTTATCGACTAGCGGGAGGTTTGGGAAACATTCAGTACTTC | CASSYRLAGGLGNIQYF
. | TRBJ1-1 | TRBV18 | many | TGTGCCAGCTCACGGACCAACGGGAACACTGAAGCTTTCTTT | CASSRTNGNTEAFF
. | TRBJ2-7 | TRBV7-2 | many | TGTGCCAGCAGCTTACAGGGCTTCGAGCAGTACTTC | CASSLQGFEQYF
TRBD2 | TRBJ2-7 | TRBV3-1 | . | TGTGCCAGCAGCCACCCCCGGGGGACTAGCGGGAGAATCCACGAGCAGTACTTC | CASSHPRGTSGRIHEQYF
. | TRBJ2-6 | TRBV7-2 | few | TGTGCCAGCAGAAGACAGGACTCTGGGGCCAACGTCCTGACTTTC | CASRRQDSGANVLTF
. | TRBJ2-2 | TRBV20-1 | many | TGCAGTGCTAGAGTGAGGGGAACCGGGGAGCTGTTTTTT | CSARVRGTGELFF
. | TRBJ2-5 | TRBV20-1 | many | TGCAGTGCTAGAGGGAGGGGGCCGATAGGACTCAACCGGGGGACCCAGTACTTC | CSARGRGPIGLNRGTQYF
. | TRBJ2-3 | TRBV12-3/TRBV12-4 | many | TGTGCCAGCAGTCTCCGGGGCCTACGGACAGATACGCAGTATTTT | CASSLRGLRTDTQYF
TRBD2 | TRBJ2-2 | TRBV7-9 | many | TGTGCCAGCAGCTTTACTAGCGGTGGCACCGGGGAGCTGTTTTTT | CASSFTSGGTGELFF
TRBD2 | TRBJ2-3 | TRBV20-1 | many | TGCAGTGCTAGATCGGGAGGCAGCTCAGATACGCAGTATTTT | CSARSGGSSDTQYF
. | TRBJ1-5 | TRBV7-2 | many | TGTGCCAGCAGCTCAAACGTAGGGAATCAGCCCCAGCATTTT | CASSSNVGNQPQHF
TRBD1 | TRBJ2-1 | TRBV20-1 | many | TGCAGTGCTTTCCGCCCAGGGGGCGATGAGCAGTTCTTC | CSAFRPGGDEQFF
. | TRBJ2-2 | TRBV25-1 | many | TGTGCCAGCAGGGTTAGTGAGCGGGTCGGCGGGGAGCTGTTTTTT | CASRVSERVGGELFF
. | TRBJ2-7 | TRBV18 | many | TGTGCCAGCTCACCTCCAGGGCAGCTCTACGAGCAGTACTTC | CASSPPGQLYEQYF
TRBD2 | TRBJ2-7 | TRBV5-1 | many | TGCGCCAGCAGCCCGAACAACGCGGGACTAGCGTTTTACGAGCAGTACTTC | CASSPNNAGLAFYEQYF
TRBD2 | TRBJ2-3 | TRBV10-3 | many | TGTGCCATCAGTGAGTCCCCTCCAACTAGCGTGAAAAGAGATACGCAGTATTTT | CAISESPPTSVKRDTQYF
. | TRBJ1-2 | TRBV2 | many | TGTGCCAGCAGTGGCACCGGGACGCCCTATGGCTACACCTTC | CASSGTGTPYGYTF
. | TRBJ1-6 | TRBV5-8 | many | TGTGCCAGCAGCTTGGCAGCCCATAATTCACCCCTCCACTTT | CASSLAAHNSPLHF
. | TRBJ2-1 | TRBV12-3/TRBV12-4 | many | TGTGCCAGCAGTTCCCAGGTCCGACTCGGTGAGCAGTTCTTC | CASSSQVRLGEQFF
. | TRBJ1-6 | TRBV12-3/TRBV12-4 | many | TGTGCCAGCAGTTTAGACAGGGCGGCACCCCTCCACTTT | CASSLDRAAPLHF
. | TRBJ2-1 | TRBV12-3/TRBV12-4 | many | TGTGCCAGCGGGATAGCGGTCAATGAGCAGTTCTTC | CASGIAVNEQFF
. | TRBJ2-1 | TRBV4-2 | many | TGTGCCAGCAGCCAAGCTTGGGAAGACTCCTACAATGAGCAGTTCTTC | CASSQAWEDSYNEQFF
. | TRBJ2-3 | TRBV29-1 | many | TGCAGCGCATTGTCCAGGGAGGATACGCAGTATTTT | CSALSREDTQYF
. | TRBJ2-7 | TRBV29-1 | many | TGCAGCGCAGGGACTGAATACGAGCAGTACTTC | CSAGTEYEQYF
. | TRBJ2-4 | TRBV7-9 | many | TGTGCCAGCAGCACTGGGACGGTTATAAACATTCAGTACTTC | CASSTGTVINIQYF
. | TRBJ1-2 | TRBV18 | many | TGTGCCAGCTCACCTCAGAGTGAGTTTGGCTACACCTTC | CASSPQSEFGYTF
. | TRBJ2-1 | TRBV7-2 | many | TGTGCCAGCAGCCTTCCCTCCTACAATGAGCAGTTCTTC | CASSLPSYNEQFF
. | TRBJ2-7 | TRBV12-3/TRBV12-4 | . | TGTGCCAGCAGTCCGACTCGCCCCCGGCAGTACTTC | CASSPTRPRQYF